The TCR beta chain described here comes from a study of blood T cell repertoires in COVID-19. Study context: The United States, Italy and Spain provided the acute and convalescent COVID-19 samples. T cells, B-cell-depleted T cells, or PBMCs supplied cDNA or gDNA.

Trimming took 2 bases from V and 8 from J, leaving 15 bases between them. The CDR3 is 14 residues long. Germline V lookup: CDR1 MNHEY, CDR2 SMNVEV (reference sequence). Under the authors' procedure: Amplification of reference gene primers was used by the study to estimate nucleated cell counts. The protocol was immunoSEQ multiplex PCR, while the TCRdb copy is restricted to in-frame clones and leaves out a portion. V and J calls and clone size are as listed in that table; D and trimming were resolved from the DNA. Of about 140,000 clones listed, about 88% are singletons. The sample was peripheral blood. The chain has TRBV27 and TRBJ1-2; tentative D call: TRBD1 (6 bases). The source is a human donor in a cohort sampled during active COVID-19. The CDR3, as DNA: TGTGCCAGCAGTTTAGCAGACGGACAGAGAGGCTACACCTTC. Amino acids: CASSLADGQRGYTF.